The next 9 T cell receptor beta chains were all read from a single sample in a study of T cell repertoires in cytomegalovirus infection. Their antigen targets remain unknown. TCRdb itself ran the reads through MiXCR, one entry per CDR3 protein. Of 400,000 to 600,000 distinct CDR3 sequences listed, about 42% were seen once; the top ten hold roughly two fifths. Sequenced here: cultured PBMCs, sampled from culture after CMV antigen stimulation. The receptors shown here come from a human donor in good health (CMV status not recorded). Some clones in this sample may be carry-over from other donors' samples.

The rearrangement links TRBV6-2 or TRBV6-3 to TRBJ2-5; D unclear. CDR3 length: 13 amino acids. V lost 6 bases, J lost 0 bases, and 8 bases lay in between. The germline V gene encodes CDR1 MNHEY and CDR2 SVGEGT. DNA for the CDR3: TGTGCCAGCAGCTTTTTGTACCAAGAGACCCAGTACTTC. It specifies CASSFLYQETQYF.

This clonotype was seen a handful of times. This chain connects TRBV7-6 to TRBJ2-5; D may be TRBD2 (6 bases). The CDR3 is 11 amino acids. Germline CDR1 reads SGHVS; CDR2 reads FNYEAQ. The CDR3 sequence: CALGGQETQYF. Here the CDR3 DNA reads TGTGCTTTGGGGGGACAAGAGACCCAGTACTTC.

The chain is built from TRBV5-1 and TRBJ1-2; D unclear. The CDR3 covers 17 residues. Looked up from germline, CDR1 is SGHRS and CDR2 is YFSETQ. The V and J ends lost 0 bases and 2 bases respectively, with 17 bases between them. For the CDR3, the DNA is TGCGCCAGCAGCTTGGCCGGGAGGGCGGTAGGGAACTATGGCTACACCTTC. Protein sequence: CASSLAGRAVGNYGYTF.

A few counts support this clonotype. The chain recombines TRBV4-1 with TRBJ1-4; D possibly corresponds to TRBD1 (6 bases). Germline V gives CDR1 MGHRA, CDR2 YSYEKL. V gave up 4 bases and J gave up 8 bases, with 14 bases separating them. CDR3 length: 14 amino acids. The CDR3 coding sequence is TGCGCCAGCAGCCGGTGGGGGGCTCGGGAAAAACTGTTTTTT. It translates to CASSRWGAREKLFF.

This clonotype came up a few times. The chain is built from TRBV7-2 and TRBJ2-5; 11 bases line up with TRBD1. This CDR3 has 14 amino acids. CDR1 and CDR2 from the germline V gene are SGHTA and FQGNSA. V was pared by 5 bases and J by 6 bases, with 5 bases of the junction left unmatched. The CDR3: CASSRTGGAKTQYF. DNA of the CDR3: TGTGCCAGCAGCCGGACAGGGGGCGCAAAGACCCAGTACTTC.

This chain links TRBV5-1 with TRBJ2-7; D unclear. The CDR3 has 17 residues. Germline V gene sequence: CDR1 SGHRS, CDR2 YFSETQ. Trimming cost V 1 base and J 1 base, with 18 bases left between them. As DNA, the CDR3 is TGCGCCAGCAGCTTGAGTGTTTGGGCAGGTGAATCCTACGAGCAGTACTTC. The encoded protein is CASSLSVWAGESYEQYF.

The chain carries TRBV15 and TRBJ2-2; no clear D gene. Trimming took 6 bases from V and 5 from J, leaving 16 bases between them. Germline CDR1 is LNHNV and CDR2 is YYDKDF (reference sequence). The CDR3 is made up of 15 amino acids. Written as DNA, the CDR3 is TGTGCCACCAGAGCAGGAAGAAGGGAAACCGGGGAGCTGTTTTTT. Protein product: CATRAGRRETGELFF.

The chain combines TRBV6-2 or TRBV6-3 with TRBJ1-5, with TRBD1 matching 7 bases. V dropped 6 bases and J dropped 2; count of bases not matched to a gene: 10. This CDR3 spans 16 amino acids. From germline, CDR1 is MNHEY and CDR2 SVGEGT. In DNA, the CDR3 is TGTGCCAGCAGCCAAGGGGGCTGGGGAGGCAATCAGCCCCAGCATTTT. It translates to CASSQGGWGGNQPQHF.

This clonotype was seen at least ten times. The chain combines TRBV7-2 with TRBJ2-7; tentatively, D is TRBD2 (6 bases). Trimming pared 3 bases from V and 1 base from J, leaving 7 bases between. This CDR3 has 13 residues. Germline CDR1 SGHTA, CDR2 FQGNSA. CDR3 nucleotides: TGTGCCAGCAGCTTGAGCGGGTCCTACGAGCAGTACTTC. Translated, it gives CASSLSGSYEQYF.